This T cell receptor (beta chain) is drawn from a study of T-cell memory formation after mild COVID-19. General study findings and limits: Most CD4+ clones that shrank were in CM and EM, while CD8+ ones turned up in EMRA.

Only a few counts were recorded for this clonotype. Its antigen is undetermined. After 5'RACE with constant-segment primers, TCR alpha and TCR beta cDNA libraries carrying sample barcodes and UMIs were obtained. Each CDR3 protein is one row after TCRdb ran MiXCR on the 5' RACE reads. The table lists over 450,000 distinct CDR3 sequences, about 20% of them singletons. Sequenced input: PBMCs or a T cell subset sorted from them (not recorded which). This sequence originates from an adult woman who had mild COVID-19 (a few samples of this study predate the infection). Cell type and time point are not known.

Here the CDR3 reads CASSPPFRTDTQYF. As DNA, the CDR3 is TGTGCCAGCAGCCCCCCGTTTCGCACAGATACGCAGTATTTT. The rearrangement links TRBV7-2 to TRBJ2-3; D gene unclear. Germline CDR1 and CDR2: SGHTA and FQGNSA. This CDR3 has 14 residues. Trimming left V 5 bases short and J 1 base short, with 10 bases between.